The rows below give T cell receptor beta chains drawn from one sample of a study of cytomegalovirus exposure and HLA in healthy donors. Using immunoSEQ multiplex PCR, the repertoire was profiled, and TCRdb retains in-frame clones only, with some absent. The profile shows some 130,000 clones, almost 85% of them singletons. The specimen was PBMCs. These receptors were obtained from a man younger than 45 in good health and CMV-seropositive. The CDR3 runs from the conserved cysteine through the conserved F or W. The order of the fields is V gene, D gene, J gene, clone size, CDR3 DNA, CDR3 protein. The D gene is left open where the match is weak. Where a row states a size, it is once, few, many or the class of an expanded clone; other rows omit it.

TRBV9	TRBD2	TRBJ2-1	.	TGTGCCAGCAGCTTATCTCCGGGACTAGCGGGAGGGGAGCAGTTCTTC	CASSLSPGLAGGEQFF
TRBV4-1	.	TRBJ1-1	.	TGCGCCAGCAGCCAAGGAAGGGGCCTGGGCACTGAAGCTTTCTTT	CASSQGRGLGTEAFF
TRBV30	.	TRBJ1-2	once	TGTGCCTGGCTAGACCATATTCCCTATGGCTACACCTTC	CAWLDHIPYGYTF
TRBV27	TRBD1	TRBJ1-2	.	TGTGCCAGCAGTCCGGACAGGGGATCGGGCAGGGATGGCTACACCTTC	CASSPDRGSGRDGYTF
TRBV7-9	.	TRBJ2-1	.	TGTGCCAGCTTAGGACTGCGCGGAGAGCAGTTCTTC	CASLGLRGEQFF
TRBV10-2	TRBD1	TRBJ2-5	.	TGCGCCAGCAGTGGGACAGGGGGGGGGCGGACCCAGTACTTC	CASSGTGGGRTQYF
TRBV14	TRBD2	TRBJ2-3	many	TGTGCCAGCAGAGGAGGCGGGAGGTTGGGAGATACGCAGTATTTT	CASRGGGRLGDTQYF
TRBV2	.	TRBJ1-1	.	TGTGCCAGCAGCCGGGTCGGCGGCACTGAAGCTTTCTTT	CASSRVGGTEAFF
TRBV19	.	TRBJ1-5	.	TGTGCCAGTAGTATGGGTTCCGGACAGTCCAATCAGCCCCAGCATTTT	CASSMGSGQSNQPQHF
TRBV5-1	TRBD2	TRBJ2-3	.	TGCGCCAGCAGGTATATGACTAGCGGGAGAGCAGATACGCAGTATTTT	CASRYMTSGRADTQYF
TRBV7-9	.	TRBJ1-2	.	TGTGCCAGCAGCTTAGGAACTACCGGTGGCTACACCTTC	CASSLGTTGGYTF
TRBV6-5	.	TRBJ2-3	.	TGTGCCAGCAAGATTTGGGCCACAGATACGCAGTATTTT	CASKIWATDTQYF
TRBV7-2	TRBD1	TRBJ2-2	.	TGTGCCAGCAGCTACCCCGGGACAGGGAGGAACGGCGGGGAGCTGTTTTTT	CASSYPGTGRNGGELFF
TRBV10-2	TRBD2	TRBJ2-5	.	TGCGCCAGCAGTGACCTACGGGGGGAAGAGACCCAGTACTTC	CASSDLRGEETQYF
TRBV5-8	TRBD2	TRBJ2-1	.	TGTGCCAGCAGCTTAGGGACTAGCGGTCCTTACAATGAGCAGTTCTTC	CASSLGTSGPYNEQFF
TRBV5-1	TRBD1	TRBJ1-2	few	TGCGCCAGCAGCTTGGGGACAGGGAAGTATGGCTACACCTTC	CASSLGTGKYGYTF
TRBV15	.	TRBJ2-2	.	TGTGCCACCAGCAGAGTTGGGGGGGCGACCGGGGAGCTGTTTTTT	CATSRVGGATGELFF
TRBV2	TRBD2	TRBJ2-2	.	TGTGCCAGCAGTAGCGGGGGGGCGAACACCGGGGAGCTGTTTTTT	CASSSGGANTGELFF
TRBV5-4	TRBD2	TRBJ2-1	.	TGTGCCAGCAGCCCGACTAGCGGGAGGGCCCGGGGGAATGAGCAGTTCTTC	CASSPTSGRARGNEQFF
TRBV16	.	TRBJ1-2	.	TGTGCCAGCAGCCCCTGGGGAGATAGACCCTATGGCTACACCTTC	CASSPWGDRPYGYTF
TRBV7-2	.	TRBJ1-1	.	TGTGCCAGCAGCTCAGGGACATCCACTTTTGAAGCTTTCTTT	CASSSGTSTFEAFF
TRBV9	.	TRBJ2-2	.	TGTGCCAGCAGCGCCAGAAACACCGGGGAGCTGTTTTTT	CASSARNTGELFF
TRBV23-1	.	TRBJ1-4	.	TGCGCCAGCAGTCAATCGATGGGCAGACACCATCCAACTAATGAAAAACTGTTTTTT	CASSQSMGRHHPTNEKLFF
TRBV5-4	.	TRBJ2-7	.	TGTGCCAGCAGCCGTAGCGCTAGCTCCTACGAGCAGTACTTC	CASSRSASSYEQYF
TRBV2	.	TRBJ2-3	once	TGTGCCAGCACCGGGGTGGGGGATACGCAGTATTTT	CASTGVGDTQYF
TRBV25-1	.	TRBJ2-3	.	TGTGCCAGCAGTGGTGGAGGGACCGATACGCAGTATTTT	CASSGGGTDTQYF
TRBV5-4	.	TRBJ2-7	.	TGTGCCAGCAGCTTGGACGGGTTGAGCTCCTACGAGCAGTACTTC	CASSLDGLSSYEQYF
TRBV5-8	TRBD1	TRBJ2-7	.	TGTGCCAGCAGCTGGGACAGGGCAACCTACGAGCAGTACTTC	CASSWDRATYEQYF
TRBV5-4	TRBD1	TRBJ1-3	.	TGTGCCAGCAGCCCCGAGGCCGACAGGGGTGGAAACACCATATATTTT	CASSPEADRGGNTIYF
TRBV18	.	TRBJ2-3	once	TGTGCCAGCTCGGGCAGCACAGATACGCAGTATTTT	CASSGSTDTQYF
TRBV5-1	TRBD1	TRBJ1-1	.	TGCGCCAGCAGCTACCGACAGGGTACTGAAGCTTTCTTT	CASSYRQGTEAFF
TRBV7-9	TRBD2	TRBJ2-5	.	TGTGCCAGCAGGCGACTAGCGGGGGAGACCCAGTACTTC	CASRRLAGETQYF
TRBV7-8	TRBD1	TRBJ2-7	.	TGTGCCAGCAGCTATCCGGGACAGGGTGGTGGCGAGCAGTACTTC	CASSYPGQGGGEQYF
TRBV11-2	.	TRBJ2-7	.	TGTGCCAGCAGCTCCCCTTACGAGCAGTACTTC	CASSSPYEQYF
TRBV19	.	TRBJ1-1	.	TGTGCCAGTAGTATCTTACAGGGAAGGGGGGAAGCTTTCTTT	CASSILQGRGEAFF
TRBV6-5	TRBD2	TRBJ2-3	.	TGTGCCAGCAGTTCTCGCGGGGGGAGCACAGATACGCAGTATTTT	CASSSRGGSTDTQYF
TRBV27	.	TRBJ1-3	.	TGTGCCAGCAGTTCGACAGGAATTGCTGGAAACACCATATATTTT	CASSSTGIAGNTIYF
TRBV5-1	.	TRBJ2-1	.	TGCGCCAGCAGGTCCCACTTAGAAACGGTGTACAATGAGCAGTTCTTC	CASRSHLETVYNEQFF
TRBV11-2	.	TRBJ2-7	.	TGTGCCAGCAGCTCCGAGGTACTCTACTCCTACGAGCAGTACTTC	CASSSEVLYSYEQYF